One TCR beta chain is described in this entry. The germline V gene encodes CDR1 LNHDA and CDR2 SQIVND (reference sequence). The CDR3 covers 18 residues. Trimming removed 2 bases from V and 0 bases from J, with 17 bases in between. These data are taken from a study of blood T cell repertoires in COVID-19. TCRdb's table, derived via immunoSEQ multiplex PCR, lists solely in-frame clones and lacks some. The sample yields about 220,000 clones, around 83% seen once. Specimen: PBMCs or T cells enriched from blood (not recorded which). This sequence was found in a woman in her thirties or forties with acute COVID-19. This rearrangement joins TRBV19 to TRBJ2-4, with D maybe TRBD1 (6 bases). The CDR3 protein is CASSITGPHEVAKNIQYF. The CDR3, as DNA: TGTGCCAGTAGTATAACAGGGCCCCACGAGGTAGCCAAAAACATTCAGTACTTC.